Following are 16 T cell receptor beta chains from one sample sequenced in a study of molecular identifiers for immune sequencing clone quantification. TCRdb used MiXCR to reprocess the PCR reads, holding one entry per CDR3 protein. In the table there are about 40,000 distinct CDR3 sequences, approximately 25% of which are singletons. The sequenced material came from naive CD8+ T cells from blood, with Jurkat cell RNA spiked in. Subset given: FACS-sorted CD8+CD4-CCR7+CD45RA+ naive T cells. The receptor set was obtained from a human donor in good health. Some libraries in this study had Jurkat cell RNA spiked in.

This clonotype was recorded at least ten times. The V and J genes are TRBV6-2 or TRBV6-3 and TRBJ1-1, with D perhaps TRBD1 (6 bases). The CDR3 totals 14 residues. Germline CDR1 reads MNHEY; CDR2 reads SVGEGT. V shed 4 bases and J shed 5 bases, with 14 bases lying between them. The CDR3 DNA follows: TGTGCCAGCAGTTTACGGACAGTTGGGACTGAAGCTTTCTTT. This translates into CASSLRTVGTEAFF.

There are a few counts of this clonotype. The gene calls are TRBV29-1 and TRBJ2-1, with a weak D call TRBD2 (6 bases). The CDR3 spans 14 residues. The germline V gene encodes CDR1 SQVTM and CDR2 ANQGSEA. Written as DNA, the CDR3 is TGCAGTCATTTCGGGGACTTTCTTTACAATGAGCAGTTCTTC. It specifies CSHFGDFLYNEQFF.

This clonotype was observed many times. This CDR3 is CASSEGLGQAVTDTQYF. CDR3 bases: TGTGCCAGCAGTGAAGGACTGGGACAGGCTGTGACAGATACGCAGTATTTT. This chain connects TRBV6-1 to TRBJ2-3; 8 nucleotides agree with TRBD1. The germline gives CDR1 MNHNS, CDR2 SASEGT. This CDR3 spans 17 amino acids. V shed 1 base, J shed 3 bases, and the junction held 9 bases outside the gene matches.

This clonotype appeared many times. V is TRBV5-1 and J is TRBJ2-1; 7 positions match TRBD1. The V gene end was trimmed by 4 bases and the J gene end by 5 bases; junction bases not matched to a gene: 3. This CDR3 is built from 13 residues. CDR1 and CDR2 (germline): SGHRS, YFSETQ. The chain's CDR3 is CASSVGQNNEQFF. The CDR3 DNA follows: TGCGCCAGCAGCGTGGGACAGAACAATGAGCAGTTCTTC.

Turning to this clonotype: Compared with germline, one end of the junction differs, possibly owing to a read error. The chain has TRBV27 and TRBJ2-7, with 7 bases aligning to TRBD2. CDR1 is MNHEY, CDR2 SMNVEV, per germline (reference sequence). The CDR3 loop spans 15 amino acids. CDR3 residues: CASSFSGWSTYEQYF. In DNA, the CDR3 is TGTGCGAGCAGTTTTAGCGGGTGGTCTACCTACGAGCAGTACTTC.

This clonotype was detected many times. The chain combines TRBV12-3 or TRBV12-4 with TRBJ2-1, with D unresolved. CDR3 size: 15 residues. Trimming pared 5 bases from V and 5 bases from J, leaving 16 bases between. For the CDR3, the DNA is TGTGCCAGCAGTCCTCCCGGGCCCCGGGACAATGAGCAGTTCTTC. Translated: CASSPPGPRDNEQFF.

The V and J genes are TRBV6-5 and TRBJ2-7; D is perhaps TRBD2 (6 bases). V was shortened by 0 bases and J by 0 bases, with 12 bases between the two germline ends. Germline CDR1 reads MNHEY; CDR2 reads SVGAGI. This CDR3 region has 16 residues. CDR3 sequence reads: CASSYSGAGSSYEQYF. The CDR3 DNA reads TGTGCCAGCAGTTACTCTGGGGCGGGAAGCTCCTACGAGCAGTACTTC.

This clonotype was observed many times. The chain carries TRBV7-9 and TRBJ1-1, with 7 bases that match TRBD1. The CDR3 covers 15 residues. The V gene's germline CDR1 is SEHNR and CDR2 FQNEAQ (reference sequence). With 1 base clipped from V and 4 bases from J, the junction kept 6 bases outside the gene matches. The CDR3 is CASSLVEGGSTEAFF. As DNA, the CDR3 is TGTGCCAGCAGCTTAGTCGAAGGGGGCTCCACTGAAGCTTTCTTT.

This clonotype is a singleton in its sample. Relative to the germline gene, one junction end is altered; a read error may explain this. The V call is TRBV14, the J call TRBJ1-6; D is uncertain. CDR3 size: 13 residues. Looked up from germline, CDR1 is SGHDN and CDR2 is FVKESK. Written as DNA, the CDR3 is TGTGCCAGCAGCCGAGTCCCCGGCTCACCCCTCCCCTTT. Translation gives CASSRVPGSPLPF.

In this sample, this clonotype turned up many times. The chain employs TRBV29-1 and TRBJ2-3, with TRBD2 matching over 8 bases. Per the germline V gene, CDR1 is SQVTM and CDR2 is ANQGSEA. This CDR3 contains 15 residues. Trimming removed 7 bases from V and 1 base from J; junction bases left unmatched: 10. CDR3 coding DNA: TGCAGCGGAGACCCGTATAGCGGGGGCACAGATACGCAGTATTTT. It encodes CSGDPYSGGTDTQYF.

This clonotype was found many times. The CDR3: CASSQDRFRDQPQHF. In DNA, the CDR3 is TGCGCCAGCAGCCAAGATCGGTTCAGGGATCAGCCCCAGCATTTT. This rearrangement joins TRBV4-3 to TRBJ1-5, with TRBD1 as a possible D gene (5 bases). Germline V gene sequence: CDR1 LGHNA, CDR2 YSLEER. The CDR3 has 15 amino acids. With 0 bases removed from V and 5 bases from J, the gap between germline ends came to 11 bases.

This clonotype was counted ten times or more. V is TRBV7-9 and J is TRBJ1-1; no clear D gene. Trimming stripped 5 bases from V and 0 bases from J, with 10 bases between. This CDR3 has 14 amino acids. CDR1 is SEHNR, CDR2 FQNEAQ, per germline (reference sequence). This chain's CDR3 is CASSRDGLNTEAFF. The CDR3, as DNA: TGTGCCAGCAGCCGAGACGGATTGAACACTGAAGCTTTCTTT.

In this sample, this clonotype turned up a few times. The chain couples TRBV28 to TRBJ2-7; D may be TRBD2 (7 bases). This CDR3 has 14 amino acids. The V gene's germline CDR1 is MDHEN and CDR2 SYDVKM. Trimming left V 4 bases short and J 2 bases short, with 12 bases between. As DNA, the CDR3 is TGTGCCAGCAGTTCGGGGAGGGGGACCTACGAGCAGTACTTC. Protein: CASSSGRGTYEQYF.

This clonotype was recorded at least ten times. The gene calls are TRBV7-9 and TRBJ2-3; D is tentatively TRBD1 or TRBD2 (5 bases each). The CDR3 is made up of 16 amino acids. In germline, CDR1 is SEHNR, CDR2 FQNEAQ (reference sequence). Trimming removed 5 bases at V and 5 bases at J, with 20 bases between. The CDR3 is CASSGTSDQAGDTQYF. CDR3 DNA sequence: TGTGCCAGCAGCGGGACCTCGGACCAGGCGGGAGATACGCAGTATTTT.

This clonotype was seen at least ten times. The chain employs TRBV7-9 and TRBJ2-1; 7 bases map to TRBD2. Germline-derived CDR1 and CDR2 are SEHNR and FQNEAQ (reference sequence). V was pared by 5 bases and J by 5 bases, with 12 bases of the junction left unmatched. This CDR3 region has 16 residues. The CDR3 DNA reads TGTGCCAGCAGCCAAATCCTAGCGGTTAACGACAATGAGCAGTTCTTC. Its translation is CASSQILAVNDNEQFF.

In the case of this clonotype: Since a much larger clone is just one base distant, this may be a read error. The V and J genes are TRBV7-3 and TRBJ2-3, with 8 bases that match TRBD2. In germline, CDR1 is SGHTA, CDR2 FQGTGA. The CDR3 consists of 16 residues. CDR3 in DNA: TGTGCCAGCAGCTTAAGTAGTAGCGGGATCACAGATACGCAGTGTTTT. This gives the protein CASSLSSSGITDTQCF.